The 12 T cell receptor beta chains below all came from one sample that was sequenced in a study of blood T cells in healthy people across ages. Primers used in a second PCR of roughly 6 to 12 cycles were a sample-barcoded 5' primer and a J-beta primer mix. TCRdb passed the 5' RACE reads through MiXCR, listing each CDR3 protein once. The sample shows 1.5 million to 2 million distinct CDR3 sequences, 39% of them seen only once. Sequencing input: blood. These receptors came from a human donor in good health.

This clonotype showed up many times. The chain recombines TRBV4-3 with TRBJ2-1; D may be TRBD2 (6 bases). V was shortened by 4 bases and J by 8 bases, with 15 bases between the two germline ends. The CDR3 consists of 14 residues. Germline CDR1 LGHNA, CDR2 YSLEER. The CDR3 reads CASSPTMGDYEQFF. DNA for the CDR3: TGCGCCAGCAGCCCGACGATGGGGGACTATGAGCAGTTCTTC.

The V call is TRBV6-1, the J call TRBJ1-2; D is perhaps TRBD1 (5 bases). Germline lookup yields CDR1 MNHNS and CDR2 SASEGT. Trimming took 2 bases from V and 4 from J, leaving 17 bases between them. The CDR3 is 16 residues long. The CDR3 DNA sequence: TGTGCCAGCAGTGAATCAGGGAGGGCTTTTGTCTATGGCTACACCTTC. It codes for CASSESGRAFVYGYTF.

The rearrangement uses TRBV15 and TRBJ2-1; the D gene is possibly TRBD1 (5 bases). Trimming shortened V by 0 bases and J by 2 bases, and 8 bases separated the two germline ends. CDR1 and CDR2 from the germline V gene are LNHNV and YYDKDF (reference sequence). This CDR3 has 15 residues. The DNA of the CDR3 is TGTGCCACCAGCAGAGACGGACACGCCTACAATGAGCAGTTCTTC. Its translation is CATSRDGHAYNEQFF.

The chain links TRBV27 to TRBJ2-3; D is uncertain. Germline-derived CDR1 and CDR2 are MNHEY and SMNVEV (reference sequence). The CDR3 covers 14 residues. V shed 0 bases and J shed 0 bases, with 4 bases lying between them. The CDR3 DNA sequence: TGTGCCAGCAGTTTATCCATTAGCACAGATACGCAGTATTTT. It specifies CASSLSISTDTQYF.

The chain employs TRBV28 and TRBJ2-1; no firm D call. Germline loops: CDR1 MDHEN, CDR2 SYDVKM. The length of the CDR3 is 17 residues. Trimming removed 4 bases at V and 5 bases at J, with 21 bases between. For the CDR3, the DNA is TGTGCCAGCAGTTCGCCTCGGGCCGGTAGGCTCGACAATGAGCAGTTCTTC. It yields the protein CASSSPRAGRLDNEQFF.

This clonotype appeared a few times. V is TRBV3-1 and J is TRBJ2-3; D possibly matches TRBD1 or TRBD2 (5 bases each). Germline assignment: CDR1 LGHDT and CDR2 YNNKEL (reference sequence). Trimming took 6 bases from V and 8 from J, leaving 18 bases between them. The CDR3 sequence is 14 residues long. Here the CDR3 DNA reads TGTGCCAGCAGTGGGGGAAGAGGTCACGGTACGCAGTATTTT. Translated: CASSGGRGHGTQYF.

The gene calls are TRBV7-8 and TRBJ1-1, with D tentatively TRBD1 (6 bases). Trimming took off 1 base at V and 2 bases at J, with 17 bases between the two ends. This CDR3 region has 17 residues. Per germline, CDR1 SGHVS and CDR2 FQNEAQ. The CDR3 nucleotides read TGTGCCAGCAGCTTAGTCAGCCCGGGACAAGCTAACACTGAAGCTTTCTTT. It codes for CASSLVSPGQANTEAFF.

A few counts support this clonotype. Here the CDR3 reads CASSQEQGTDTQYF. CDR3 DNA: TGCGCCAGCAGCCAAGAACAAGGCACAGATACGCAGTATTTT. This chain uses TRBV4-3 with TRBJ2-3, with D hard to call. CDR3 size: 14 residues. From germline, CDR1 is LGHNA and CDR2 YSLEER. V shed 0 bases and J shed 1 base, with 5 bases lying between them.

V gene TRBV5-5 combines with J gene TRBJ2-2, with D tentatively TRBD1 (7 bases). Trimming took off 0 bases at V and 4 bases at J, with 10 bases between the two ends. Germline lookup yields CDR1 SGHKS and CDR2 YYEKEE (reference sequence). The CDR3 is 15 residues long. The DNA of the CDR3 is TGTGCCAGCAGCTTGGCGCAGGGGGGCACCGGGGAGCTGTTTTTT. It codes for CASSLAQGGTGELFF.

The CDR3 protein is CASSVGAGANNEQFF. As DNA, the CDR3 is TGTGCCAGCAGCGTGGGAGCGGGGGCGAACAATGAGCAGTTCTTC. The chain recombines TRBV7-3 with TRBJ2-1; TRBD2 matches at 8 bases. This CDR3 region has 15 residues. V gave up 5 bases and J gave up 5 bases; unmatched junction bases: 8. Germline V gene sequence: CDR1 SGHTA, CDR2 FQGTGA.

V usage is TRBV6-6 and J usage is TRBJ2-5; possibly TRBD2 for D (7 bases). Trimming took off 4 bases at V and 11 bases at J, with 26 bases between the two ends. The CDR3 loop spans 16 amino acids. CDR1 MNHNY and CDR2 SVGAGI come from the germline V gene (reference sequence). DNA of the CDR3: TGTGCCAGCAGTTCCCCAGCGGGGACAACACAATGGGAGCAGTACTTC. Its translation is CASSSPAGTTQWEQYF.

The chain uses TRBV29-1 and TRBJ1-1, with no clear D. The CDR3 extends over 12 amino acids. Germline CDR1 and CDR2: SQVTM and ANQGSEA. The ends were cut back, 6 bases at V and 1 base at J, with 9 bases in the middle. The CDR3 DNA is TGCAGCGTCCTCCCGCCGAACACTGAAGCTTTCTTT. Its protein is CSVLPPNTEAFF.